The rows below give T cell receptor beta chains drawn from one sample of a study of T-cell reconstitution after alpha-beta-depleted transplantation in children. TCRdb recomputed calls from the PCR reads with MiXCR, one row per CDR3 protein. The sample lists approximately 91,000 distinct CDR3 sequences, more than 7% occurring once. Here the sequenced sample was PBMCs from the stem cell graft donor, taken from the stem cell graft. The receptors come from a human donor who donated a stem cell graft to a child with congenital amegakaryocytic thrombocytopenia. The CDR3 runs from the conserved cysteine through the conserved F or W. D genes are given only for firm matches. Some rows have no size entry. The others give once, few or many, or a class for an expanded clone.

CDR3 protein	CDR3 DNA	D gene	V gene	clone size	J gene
CSASVTGLYEQYF	TGCAGTGCTAGTGTTACAGGCCTCTACGAGCAGTACTTC	.	TRBV20-1	many	TRBJ2-7
CASSPRGQGSSYNEQFF	TGTGCCAGCAGCCCCAGGGGACAGGGAAGCTCCTACAATGAGCAGTTCTTC	TRBD1	TRBV28	many	TRBJ2-1
CASSLGSTNTEAFF	TGCGCCAGCAGCTTGGGAAGCACGAACACTGAAGCTTTCTTT	.	TRBV5-1	many	TRBJ1-1
CATRQGSNTGELFF	TGTGCCACCAGACAGGGGTCGAACACCGGGGAGCTGTTTTTT	TRBD1	TRBV6-1	many	TRBJ2-2
CSAKSGGTEAFF	TGCAGTGCTAAAAGTGGGGGGACTGAAGCTTTCTTT	.	TRBV20-1	many	TRBJ1-1
CASSHDLNRPYEQFF	TGTGCCAGCAGCCATGACTTAAACCGGCCGTATGAGCAGTTCTTC	.	TRBV7-2	many	TRBJ2-1
CASSESRRAGGTQYF	TGTGCCAGCAGTGAATCAAGGAGGGCGGGTGGTACGCAGTATTTT	.	TRBV2	many	TRBJ2-3
CASSQLSGTTEAFF	TGTGCCAGCAGCCAACTATCCGGGACAACTGAAGCTTTCTTT	.	TRBV4-2	many	TRBJ1-1
CSAREVQGAAEKWETQYF	TGCAGTGCTAGAGAAGTCCAGGGGGCGGCGGAAAAATGGGAGACCCAGTACTTC	TRBD1	TRBV20-1	many	TRBJ2-5
CASSPGQGPEAFF	TGTGCCAGCTCACCAGGGCAGGGTCCTGAAGCTTTCTTT	.	TRBV18	.	TRBJ1-1
CASSLTLAQNTEAFF	TGTGCCAGCAGCCTAACCCTCGCGCAGAACACTGAAGCTTTCTTT	.	TRBV12-3/TRBV12-4	many	TRBJ1-1
CSVGLAGGSDTQYF	TGCAGCGTTGGGCTAGCGGGGGGCTCAGATACGCAGTATTTT	TRBD2	TRBV29-1	few	TRBJ2-3
CATSRSTHGAGELFF	TGTGCCACCAGCAGGTCCACACACGGGGCCGGGGAGCTGTTTTTT	.	TRBV15	many	TRBJ2-2
CASGGGDTQYF	TGTGCTTCCGGGGGGGGAGATACGCAGTATTTT	TRBD2	TRBV12-3/TRBV12-4	.	TRBJ2-3
CASSPAIWATGQRPKQFF	TGTGCCAGCAGCCCTGCTATCTGGGCGACGGGCCAAAGGCCAAAGCAGTTCTTC	.	TRBV11-1	many	TRBJ2-1
CASSLITSGAAGELFF	TGTGCCAGCAGCTTGATTACGTCGGGGGCTGCCGGGGAGCTGTTTTTT	.	TRBV5-6	few	TRBJ2-2
CASSEAGGQTDTQYF	TGTGCCAGCAGTGAAGCGGGGGGGCAAACAGATACGCAGTATTTT	.	TRBV6-1	many	TRBJ2-3
CASSLVGSREAFF	TGCGCCAGCAGCTTGGTGGGCTCCAGGGAAGCTTTCTTT	.	TRBV5-1	many	TRBJ1-1
CATSRTDSTYEQYF	TGTGCCACCAGCAGAACAGACAGTACCTACGAGCAGTACTTC	.	TRBV15	few	TRBJ2-7
CSALTTEAGKQFF	TGCAGTGCCCTAACTACGGAGGCGGGGAAGCAGTTCTTC	.	TRBV20-1	many	TRBJ2-1
CASSHPAPQSNQPQHF	TGTGCCAGCAGCCACCCGGCGCCCCAAAGCAATCAGCCCCAGCATTTT	.	TRBV28	many	TRBJ1-5
CASSFVMTGELFF	TGTGCCAGCAGTTTTGTAATGACCGGGGAGCTGTTTTTT	.	TRBV12-3/TRBV12-4	.	TRBJ2-2
CASSPLRGSGNEQFF	TGTGCCAGCAGCCCCTTGAGAGGGAGTGGAAATGAGCAGTTCTTC	.	TRBV11-2	many	TRBJ2-1
CATSGRDTPYSGNTIYF	TGTGCCACCAGCGGGCGGGACACACCATACTCTGGAAACACCATATATTTT	.	TRBV15	many	TRBJ1-3